The T cell receptor (beta chain) described here comes from a study of T cells expressing NK-cell markers. The CDR3 sequence is 11 residues long. CDR1 is SNHLY and CDR2 is FYNNEI in the germline V gene. From the 5' RACE reads, TCRdb lists one entry per CDR3 protein and no DNA. In all, the sample yields 550,000 to 600,000 distinct CDR3 sequences. The sequence came from a man between 18 and 29 years old in good health. The chain uses TRBV2 and TRBJ2-1. The sequenced sample consisted of blood T cells: a sorted CD56 or NKG2C T cell subset, CD4+ or CD8+ T cells, or bulk PBMC T cells (not recorded which). CDR3: CASRSGSKQFF.